The next 20 T cell receptor beta chains were all read from a single sample in a study of T cell repertoires in cytomegalovirus infection. TCRdb independently ran MiXCR on the reads; one entry per CDR3 protein. The sample contains more than 250,000 distinct CDR3 sequences, approximately 25% of which appear only once. Their cognate antigens are unknown. Sequenced here: cultured PBMCs, sampled from culture after CMV antigen stimulation. The origin of the receptors is a human donor in good health (CMV status not recorded). Some clones in this sample may be carry-over from other donors' samples.

This chain connects TRBV5-6 to TRBJ2-2; unclear D gene. The germline V gene has CDR1 SGHDT and CDR2 YYEEEE. This CDR3 contains 14 residues. V lost 3 bases, J lost 3 bases, and 9 bases lay in between. CDR3 coding DNA: TGTGCCAGCAGCTCCCGCCTTGACACCGGGGAGCTGTTTTTT. The encoded protein is CASSSRLDTGELFF. Full variable domain (remainder filled in from reference TRBV5-6 and TRBJ2-2): DAGVTQSPTHLIKTRGQQVTLRCSPKSGHDTVSWYQQALGQGPQFIFQYYEEEERQRGNFPDRFSGHQFPNYSSELNVNALLLGDSALYLCASSSRLDTGELFFGEGSRLTVL.

The J gene is TRBJ1-1, the V gene TRBV5-3; D is undetermined. TRBV5-3 is classed as an ORF, of uncertain function. This CDR3 spans 13 amino acids. With 8 bases removed from V and 0 bases from J, the gap between germline ends came to 11 bases. In nucleotides, the CDR3 is TGTGCCAGCAGCGGGATTTTGAACACTGAAGCTTTCTTT. Translating gives CASSGILNTEAFF.

This clonotype was counted a few times. The V gene is TRBV6-2 or TRBV6-3, the J gene TRBJ1-4; no clear D gene. The length of the CDR3 is 12 residues. V lost 6 bases and J 7 bases, leaving 9 bases between the germline ends. From germline, CDR1 is MNHEY and CDR2 SVGEGT. CDR3 sequence reads: CASSWAGEKLFF. The CDR3 nucleotides are TGTGCCAGCAGCTGGGCCGGTGAAAAACTGTTTTTT.

The rearrangement links TRBV7-6 to TRBJ1-1, with 8 bases lining up with TRBD1. J lost 1 base, V lost 4 bases, and 5 bases had no gene match. Germline V gene lookup returns CDR1 SGHVS and CDR2 FNYEAQ. This CDR3 region has 15 residues. The CDR3 here is CASSSGTGPNTEAFF. The DNA for the CDR3 is TGTGCCAGCAGCTCTGGGACAGGCCCGAACACTGAAGCTTTCTTT.

The chain joins TRBV7-9 to TRBJ1-6; D is possibly TRBD1 (5 bases). The CDR3 loop spans 17 amino acids. V lost 0 bases, J lost 2 bases, and 11 bases lay in between. The germline gives CDR1 SEHNR, CDR2 FQNEAQ (reference sequence). This CDR3 is CASSLAAGTTYNSPLHF. For the CDR3, the DNA is TGTGCCAGCAGCTTAGCTGCCGGGACTACCTATAATTCACCCCTCCACTTT.

This clonotype was counted at least ten times. The J gene is TRBJ2-1, the V gene TRBV7-9; possible D gene TRBD1, 6 bases. The germline V and J ends were trimmed by 5 bases and 10 bases, with 21 bases remaining between them. Per the germline V gene, CDR1 is SEHNR and CDR2 is FQNEAQ (reference sequence). This CDR3 is 15 amino acids long. The CDR3 nucleotides are TGTGCCAGCAGCCCAGTTGGCAGGGGAGATAGCGAGCAGTTCTTC. Translating it yields CASSPVGRGDSEQFF.

This chain links TRBV14 with TRBJ2-1; 11 bases line up with TRBD2. Germline V gene data show CDR1 as SGHDN and CDR2 as FVKESK. V trimming: 2 bases; J trimming: 7 bases; junction bases outside the gene matches: 4. The CDR3 length is 15 residues. The CDR3 loop reads CASSQLTSGINEQFF. The CDR3 DNA is TGTGCCAGCAGCCAACTGACTAGCGGGATAAATGAGCAGTTCTTC.

This clonotype has just a few counts. The CDR3, as DNA: TGCAGTGCTAGAGATGTGAACACCGGGGAGCTGTTTTTT. Residues: CSARDVNTGELFF. The chain is built from TRBV20-1 and TRBJ2-2; D not certain. The V gene's germline CDR1 is DFQATT and CDR2 SNEGSKA (reference sequence). CDR3 length equals 13 residues. Trimming removed 0 bases from V and 1 base from J, with 3 bases in between.

This clonotype showed up many times. The genes are TRBV7-3 and TRBJ2-1, with 11 bases identical to TRBD2. Germline CDR1 SGHTA, CDR2 FQGTGA. This CDR3 region has 16 residues. The V segment lost 1 base and the J segment 7 bases; nucleotides outside the gene matches: 6. The CDR3 here is CASSLIGLAGPNEQFF. The CDR3 coding sequence is TGTGCCAGCAGCTTAATTGGACTAGCGGGCCCGAATGAGCAGTTCTTC.

A few counts support this clonotype. The chain recombines TRBV15 with TRBJ2-1; 15 bases agree with TRBD2. The V gene's germline CDR1 is LNHNV and CDR2 YYDKDF (reference sequence). There are 19 residues in the CDR3. Trimming removed 4 bases from V and 2 bases from J; junction bases left unmatched: 9. Here the CDR3 DNA reads TGTGCCACCAGCACCCCCGGGACTAGCGGGAGGATAGCCTACAATGAGCAGTTCTTC. Protein: CATSTPGTSGRIAYNEQFF.

The table lists this clonotype with a few counts. The V call is TRBV12-3 or TRBV12-4, the J call TRBJ1-3; 9 bases are shared with TRBD1. V trimming: 4 bases; J trimming: 4 bases; junction bases outside the gene matches: 2. The CDR3 loop spans 14 amino acids. CDR3 residues: CASSWTGVGNTIYF. In nucleotides, the CDR3 is TGTGCCAGCAGTTGGACAGGGGTCGGAAACACCATATATTTT.

This clonotype was detected many times. The gene calls are TRBV7-2 and TRBJ2-5; D might be TRBD2 (6 bases). V was shortened by 4 bases and J by 2 bases, with 14 bases between the two germline ends. Germline V lookup: CDR1 SGHTA, CDR2 FQGNSA. The CDR3 extends over 15 amino acids. As DNA, the CDR3 is TGTGCCAGCAGCTCTGGCGGGGTGTCTCAAGAGACCCAGTACTTC. Translation gives CASSSGGVSQETQYF.

The rearrangement uses TRBV11-1 and TRBJ2-6; the D is unclear. The CDR3 contains 16 residues. The V end was cut by 5 bases, the J end by 4 bases, with 15 bases between. CDR1 is SGHAT and CDR2 is FQDESV in the germline V gene (reference sequence). The CDR3 sequence is CASSPNPTLGANVLTF. CDR3 in DNA: TGTGCCAGCAGCCCAAACCCGACTCTGGGGGCCAACGTCCTGACTTTC.

The chain combines TRBV12-3 or TRBV12-4 with TRBJ2-3, with 7 positions matching TRBD1. V dropped 2 bases and J dropped 6; count of bases not matched to a gene: 11. The CDR3 sequence is 16 residues long. The CDR3 protein is CASSLSGQEYLDTQYF. For the CDR3, the DNA is TGTGCCAGCAGTTTAAGTGGACAGGAATACCTCGATACGCAGTATTTT.

This clonotype was picked up many times. This rearrangement joins TRBV7-2 to TRBJ2-3; TRBD2 agrees at 7 bases. V trimming: 3 bases; J trimming: 0 bases; junction bases outside the gene matches: 18. The CDR3 covers 20 residues. Germline CDR1 SGHTA, CDR2 FQGNSA. The CDR3 is CASSFTPRLWSGTSTDTQYF. The DNA of the CDR3 is TGTGCCAGCAGCTTTACCCCGAGGCTCTGGAGCGGGACTAGCACAGATACGCAGTATTTT.

The table lists this clonotype with many counts. The rearrangement links TRBV6-6 to TRBJ2-7; D might be TRBD1 or TRBD2, each matching 5 bases. Germline assignment: CDR1 MNHNY and CDR2 SVGAGI (reference sequence). V shed 7 bases and J shed 0 bases, with 13 bases lying between them. The CDR3 sequence is 14 residues long. The CDR3 nucleotides are TGTGCCAGCACTAGGGACGGAAGCTCCTACGAGCAGTACGTC. It codes for CASTRDGSSYEQYV.

This clonotype was detected a few times. The rearrangement uses TRBV2 and TRBJ2-1; 11 bases are shared with TRBD2. The junction had 23 bases not matched to a gene; V was cut back by 2 bases and J by 8 bases. The CDR3 runs to 21 residues. From germline, CDR1 is SNHLY and CDR2 FYNNEI. The CDR3 loop reads CASSELAGEGLAVRRGHEQFF. Written as DNA, the CDR3 is TGTGCCAGCAGTGAACTTGCGGGGGAGGGACTAGCGGTTCGTCGAGGTCATGAGCAGTTCTTC.

This chain uses TRBV11-2 with TRBJ2-7; D might be TRBD1 or TRBD2, each matching 6 bases. Germline CDR1 is SGHAT and CDR2 is FQNNGV. V lost 1 base and J 6 bases, leaving 16 bases between the germline ends. The CDR3 covers 15 residues. The CDR3 here is CASSLVGGRLGEQYF. Here the CDR3 DNA reads TGTGCCAGCAGCTTAGTAGGGGGGCGCTTAGGCGAGCAGTACTTC.

This chain joins TRBV7-8 and TRBJ2-5, with D possibly matching TRBD2 (5 bases). Trimming took 5 bases from V and 2 from J, leaving 15 bases between them. Germline CDR1 and CDR2: SGHVS and FQNEAQ. This CDR3 has 15 residues. For the CDR3, the DNA is TGTGCCAGCAGCAGAGGGAGAGGTTGGCAAGAGACCCAGTACTTC. It codes for CASSRGRGWQETQYF.

The genes are TRBV7-6 and TRBJ2-3, with a possible D match to TRBD2 (6 bases). From germline, CDR1 is SGHVS and CDR2 FNYEAQ. This CDR3 has 16 residues. The ends were cut back, 4 bases at V and 2 bases at J, with 16 bases in the middle. This chain's CDR3 is CASSSPGLILTDTQYF. The CDR3 DNA reads as TGTGCCAGCAGCTCTCCGGGACTGATACTCACAGATACGCAGTATTTT.